This T cell receptor beta chain is drawn from a study of T-cell memory formation after mild COVID-19. One entry per CDR3 protein results from TCRdb running MiXCR on the 5' RACE reads. Here the sample spans about 610,000 distinct CDR3 sequences, approximately 15% being singletons. This receptor was identified in an adult woman who had mild COVID-19 (a few samples of this study predate the infection). Cell type and time point are not known. The sequencing sample was made of PBMCs or a T cell subset sorted from them (not recorded which).

CDR3 nucleotides: TGTGCCAGCAGTTACACACAGGACAGTGCTCCTGGCTACACCTTC. Amino acids: CASSYTQDSAPGYTF. The rearrangement links TRBV6-6 to TRBJ1-2; tentative D call: TRBD1 (6 bases). V shed 2 bases and J shed 7 bases, with 17 bases lying between them. This CDR3 has 15 amino acids. The germline V gene encodes CDR1 MNHNY and CDR2 SVGAGI (reference sequence).